These T cell receptor beta chains were read from a single sample in a study of prognosis after radiotherapy for stage I lung cancer. Using its own MiXCR run on the multiplex PCR reads, TCRdb lists one record per CDR3 protein. The data contain about 26,000 distinct CDR3 sequences, about 30% of them singletons. The sample consisted of PBMCs, taken before or after stereotactic body radiation therapy (not recorded which). These receptors came from a donor over 45 with non-small cell lung cancer. Each CDR3 is given with its conserved first and last residue. A D gene is named only where the DNA matches it firmly. The size field is filled for only some rows; it gives once, few, many or a size class.

abundance	v_gene	j_gene	d_gene	CDR3nt	CDR3aa
many	TRBV20-1	TRBJ2-5	-	TGCAGTGCCGCCCGGGACCCACAAACAGAGACCCAGTACTTC	CSAARDPQTETQYF
-	TRBV7-2	TRBJ1-5	TRBD1	TGTGTCAGCAGCTTACGGGCGGACAGGGGCAATCATCCCCAGCATTTT	CVSSLRADRGNHPQHF
many	TRBV27	TRBJ1-2	TRBD1	TGTGCCAGCAGTCCGCGACAGGGGGCGACTGGGTATGGCTACACCTTC	CASSPRQGATGYGYTF
many	TRBV5-1	TRBJ2-5	-	TGCGCCAGCAGCTTGGAAGGGAGGGAGACCCAGTACTTC	CASSLEGRETQYF
-	TRBV5-1	TRBJ2-7	-	TGCGCCAGCAGCCAATCGGGGTTGTCCTACGAGCAGTACTTC	CASSQSGLSYEQYF
once	TRBV12-3/TRBV12-4	TRBJ1-2	-	TGTGCCAGCAGTCCCGCCGGGACGTGGACCTACTATGGCTACACCTTC	CASSPAGTWTYYGYTF
many	TRBV15	TRBJ2-7	-	TGTGCCACCAGCAGAGCGGGGTTGGACGAGCAGTACTTC	CATSRAGLDEQYF
many	TRBV3-1	TRBJ1-5	TRBD1	TGTGCCAGCGGGACAGGGCATAGCAATCAGCCCCAGCATTTT	CASGTGHSNQPQHF
-	TRBV5-1	TRBJ2-1	-	TGCGCCAGCAGCCGCGTGGGGGACAATGAGCAGTTCTTC	CASSRVGDNEQFF
many	TRBV6-1	TRBJ1-2	-	TGTGCCAGCAGGAGGGCCCAGGGGAGGGGCTACACCTTC	CASRRAQGRGYTF
many	TRBV27	TRBJ1-5	TRBD1	TGTGCCAGCTCGGGACAGAATAGCAATCAGCCCCAGCATTTT	CASSGQNSNQPQHF
-	TRBV28	TRBJ1-5	-	TGTGCCGACAGCAGCCCCGGGAGGGGACGCAATCAGCCCAAGCATTTT	CADSSPGRGRNQPKHF
large	TRBV2	TRBJ1-5	-	TGTGCCAGCAGCTTGGGACACTATTATCAGCCCCAGCATTTT	CASSLGHYYQPQHF
many	TRBV3-1	TRBJ2-7	TRBD2	TGTGCCAGCAGTTCAGCGGGAAGACCCTACGAGCAGTACTTC	CASSSAGRPYEQYF
many	TRBV14	TRBJ2-3	TRBD2	TGTGCCAGCAGCCAAGAATGGGTAGGGTCTCGGCTAGCGGGAAACACAGATACGCAGTATTTT	CASSQEWVGSRLAGNTDTQYF
few	TRBV5-4	TRBJ2-1	-	TGTGCCAGCAGCCTCCCCCAAGTCAATGAGCAGTTCTTC	CASSLPQVNEQFF